The 17 T cell receptor beta chains below all came from one sample that was sequenced in a study of vaccination and CD4 T cells after COVID-19. At the Johns Hopkins FTIC core, DNA taken from cultured CD4+ T cells was sequenced by way of the Oncomine TCR Beta short-read assay. From the PCR reads, TCRdb called clonotypes with MiXCR, one entry per CDR3 protein. The sample holds around 21,000 distinct CDR3 sequences, roughly half seen once. Their antigens remain unidentified. Treatment specified: approximately nine-day PBMC culture with coronavirus spike peptide pools or control peptides (ViraFEST assay). The material was CD4+ T cells from blood, cultured in vitro, obtained after SARS-CoV-2 vaccination. These receptors originate from a human donor who had recovered from COVID-19.

This sequence joins TRBV6-1 and TRBJ2-5; TRBD1 matches at 7 bases. The germline CDR1 and CDR2 sequences are MNHNS and SASEGT. This CDR3 has 13 residues. The ends lost 8 bases at V and 3 bases at J; junction bases unmatched: 6. The CDR3 sequence is CASRWTGKETQYF. Here the CDR3 DNA reads TGTGCCAGCCGGTGGACAGGCAAAGAGACCCAGTACTTC.

The table lists this clonotype with a few counts. Without the conserved terminal phenylalanine or tryptophan, this CDR3 likely stems from a read error. It is unclear where the CDR3 begins or ends on the DNA, so no DNA is shown, and the CDR3 is as TCRdb lists it. The chain joins TRBV20-1 to TRBJ2-1; the table calls TRBD1, which could not be checked here. Germline V gives CDR1 DFQATT, CDR2 SNEGSKA (reference sequence). The CDR3 is 11 amino acids long, termini counted. The CDR3 is CSARFGGAESL.

This clonotype was seen only once. The chain couples TRBV7-2 to TRBJ2-3, with 8 bases identical to TRBD2. V dropped 5 bases and J dropped 7; count of bases not matched to a gene: 11. Germline assignment: CDR1 SGHTA and CDR2 FQGNSA. The CDR3 consists of 15 residues. The CDR3 nucleotides are TGTGCCAGCAGCCAGAACCGGGGGGGCCCATATACGCAGTATTTT. Amino acid sequence: CASSQNRGGPYTQYF.

This clonotype was counted a few times. V gene TRBV6-1 combines with J gene TRBJ1-5; 7 nucleotides line up with TRBD1. Germline lookup yields CDR1 MNHNS and CDR2 SASEGT. The length of the CDR3 is 15 residues. J was trimmed by 7 bases and V by 6 bases; bases with no gene match: 12. In DNA form, the CDR3 reads TGTGCCAGCAGGGCGACAGGGATCGGACGACAGCCCCAGCATTTT. The encoded protein is CASRATGIGRQPQHF.

The gene calls are TRBV20-1 and TRBJ2-3; D remains unclear. The germline V gene has CDR1 DFQATT and CDR2 SNEGSKA (reference sequence). The ends were cut back, 2 bases at V and 5 bases at J, with 11 bases in the middle. The CDR3 loop spans 13 amino acids. DNA of the CDR3: TGCAGTGCTAGATACCGGTCCCAAGATACGCAGTATTTT. This encodes CSARYRSQDTQYF.

The rearrangement joins TRBV20-1 to TRBJ2-1, with 10 bases that match TRBD2. V shed 6 bases and J 5 bases; nucleotides not matched to a gene: 7. CDR1 and CDR2 from the germline V gene are DFQATT and SNEGSKA (reference sequence). This CDR3 region has 14 residues. CDR3 residues: CSAGPSGGDNEQFF. The CDR3 DNA sequence: TGCAGTGCCGGTCCTAGCGGGGGTGACAATGAGCAGTTCTTC.

This clonotype was seen a handful of times. V usage is TRBV6-1 and J usage is TRBJ1-6; TRBD1 agrees at 8 bases. The V segment lost 1 base and the J segment 10 bases; nucleotides outside the gene matches: 15. Germline V CDR1 and CDR2: MNHNS, SASEGT. The CDR3 runs 18 residues. CDR3 nucleotides: TGTGCCAGCAGTGAAGTGGGTGGTGCCGGGACAGGAGGATCACCCCTCCACTTT. Encoded protein: CASSEVGGAGTGGSPLHF.

CDR3 amino acids: CASSYSARDTQYF. Here the CDR3 DNA reads TGTGCCAGCAGTTACTCGGCACGGGATACGCAGTATTTT. V usage is TRBV6-5 and J usage is TRBJ2-3; D remains unclear. Germline loops: CDR1 MNHEY, CDR2 SVGAGI. V was pared by 0 bases and J by 6 bases, with 7 bases between. The CDR3 is 13 residues long.

This clonotype has only a few counts. The chain is built from TRBV6-2 or TRBV6-3 and TRBJ2-7; TRBD2 aligns across 11 bases. Trimming removed 2 bases from V and 3 bases from J; junction bases left unmatched: 18. Germline loops: CDR1 MNHEY, CDR2 SVGEGT. The CDR3 loop spans 20 amino acids. As DNA, the CDR3 is TGTGCCAGCAGTTACACCAATGACGGGACTAGCGGTAAGGCCGACTACGAGCAGTACTTC. Amino acid sequence: CASSYTNDGTSGKADYEQYF.

The chain couples TRBV18 to TRBJ2-7; D tentatively fits TRBD1 or TRBD2 (6 bases each). The CDR3 runs 15 residues. V lost 0 bases and J 5 bases, leaving 14 bases between the germline ends. Germline V gene sequence: CDR1 KGHSH, CDR2 LQKENI. The CDR3 region has the DNA TGTGCCAGCTCACCACCGCTCGGGGGCTCGGACGAGCAGTACTTC. It specifies CASSPPLGGSDEQYF.

This clonotype was seen a few times. The genes are TRBV20-1 and TRBJ1-5; maybe TRBD1 (6 bases). The V gene's germline CDR1 is DFQATT and CDR2 SNEGSKA (reference sequence). The CDR3 has 14 amino acids. Trimming took 6 bases from V and 2 from J, leaving 14 bases between them. CDR3: CSAMGGRGNQPQHF. The CDR3 DNA is TGCAGTGCCATGGGGGGCAGGGGCAATCAGCCCCAGCATTTT.

The chain has TRBV6-1 and TRBJ1-1; no clear D gene. Per germline, CDR1 MNHNS and CDR2 SASEGT. The ends were cut back, 6 bases at V and 6 bases at J, with 8 bases in the middle. The CDR3 has 11 residues. The CDR3 DNA sequence: TGTGCCAGCAGGACGGTGGCTGAAGCTTTCTTT. This encodes CASRTVAEAFF.

In regard to this clonotype: An end of the junction differs from the germline gene, which may be a read error. The chain combines TRBV7-2 with TRBJ2-7; possible D gene TRBD2, 5 bases. Germline CDR1 SGHTA, CDR2 FQGNSA. This CDR3 has 14 amino acids. The CDR3 DNA is TGTGCCAGCAGCAACAAGTTGGACTCCCTTCCTTTAAGCTTC. Amino acids: CASSNKLDSLPLSF. The complete variable domain, with remaining parts taken from reference TRBV7-2 and TRBJ2-7, reads GAGVSQSPSNKVTEKGKDVELRCDPISGHTALYWYRQSLGQGLEFLIYFQGNSAPDKSGLPSDRFSAERTGGSVSTLTIQRTQQEDSAVYLCASSNKLDSLPLSFGPGTRLTVT.

The V and J genes are TRBV20-1 and TRBJ1-1; 7 bases are a match to TRBD1. The CDR3 is made up of 14 amino acids. CDR1 is DFQATT and CDR2 is SNEGSKA in the germline V gene (reference sequence). The V segment lost 5 bases and the J segment 5 bases; nucleotides outside the gene matches: 11. CDR3 region: CSAVETGRKTEAFF. The CDR3 DNA sequence: TGCAGTGCTGTGGAGACAGGGAGGAAGACTGAAGCTTTCTTT.

The chain recombines TRBV15 with TRBJ2-3, with D maybe TRBD1 (7 bases). Germline lookup yields CDR1 LNHNV and CDR2 YYDKDF (reference sequence). The length of the CDR3 is 14 residues. Trimming pared 8 bases from V and 4 bases from J, leaving 16 bases between. CDR3 DNA: TGTGCCACCGTGTCAGGGGGGTCCGCAGATACGCAGTATTTT. Translation gives CATVSGGSADTQYF.

V gene TRBV24-1 combines with J gene TRBJ2-3; a weak D match, TRBD1 (6 bases). Trimming removed 3 bases from V and 4 bases from J, with 19 bases in between. Germline CDR1 KGHDR, CDR2 SFDVKD. The CDR3 totals 17 residues. The CDR3 DNA reads as TGTGCCACCAGTGATACAGGGACCGACCATATCGCAGATACGCAGTATTTT. Translating gives CATSDTGTDHIADTQYF.

This clonotype turned up a few times. This chain connects TRBV6-2 or TRBV6-3 to TRBJ1-2; perhaps TRBD1 as D (5 bases). The length of the CDR3 is 15 residues. V lost 7 bases to trimming and J lost 2 bases, with 17 bases between them. Germline loops: CDR1 MNHEY, CDR2 SVGEGT. CDR3 nucleotide sequence: TGTGCCAGCACTCTGCGGCAGGGTTCGAACTATGGCTACACCTTC. It is translated as CASTLRQGSNYGYTF.